The 32 T cell receptor beta chains below come from one sample, sequenced in a study of siplizumab effects on memory and regulatory T cells. TCRdb's copy holds only in-frame clones and misses some; the assay was immunoSEQ multiplex PCR. The table records around 100,000 clones, 91% of them present only once. The sequencing input was CD4+ T cells sorted from blood. These receptors originate from a human donor in good health.

The chain couples TRBV9 to TRBJ2-3; 10 positions agree with TRBD2. V lost 4 bases to trimming and J lost 3 bases; unmatched junction nucleotides: 20. Germline CDR1 SGDLS, CDR2 YYNGEE. The CDR3 length is 20 residues. As DNA, the CDR3 is TGTGCCAGCAGCTCCCGGGCAGGGGGCGATGTACTAGCGGGGACAGATACGCAGTATTTT. Residues: CASSSRAGGDVLAGTDTQYF.

The chain carries TRBV19 and TRBJ1-2; D might be TRBD1 (5 bases). V was cut by 8 bases and J by 3 bases, with 22 bases left in between. Germline CDR1 is LNHDA and CDR2 is SQIVND (reference sequence). The CDR3 contains 16 residues. The CDR3 nucleotides are TGTGCCAGTCGCCCGGGGCAGGGCGATTGGTACTATGGCTACACCTTC. Translating gives CASRPGQGDWYYGYTF.

CDR3 nucleotide sequence: TGTGCCAGCAGTTCGACAGGGGTTCGTGATCAGCCCCAGCATTTT. Translated: CASSSTGVRDQPQHF. The chain recombines TRBV6-5 with TRBJ1-5; 8 bases match TRBD1. Per germline, CDR1 MNHEY and CDR2 SVGAGI. The junction had 7 bases not matched to a gene; V was cut back by 4 bases and J by 5 bases. CDR3 length: 15 residues.

The chain employs TRBV7-3 and TRBJ2-1; D is unclear. Trimming took off 5 bases at V and 1 base at J, with 15 bases between the two ends. This CDR3 is built from 16 residues. Germline V CDR1 and CDR2: SGHTA, FQGTGA. CDR3 DNA sequence: TGTGCCAGCAGCCCACATAGGTGGGGTTCCTACAATGAGCAGTTCTTC. This gives the protein CASSPHRWGSYNEQFF.

This chain links TRBV7-2 with TRBJ2-2, with D perhaps given as TRBD1 or TRBD2 (6 bases each). This CDR3 comprises 16 residues. Per germline, CDR1 SGHTA and CDR2 FQGNSA. Trimming removed 0 bases at V and 4 bases at J, with 12 bases between. The CDR3 DNA sequence: TGTGCCAGCAGCTTAGCAGGAGGGGGGTTCACCGGGGAGCTGTTTTTT. Its protein is CASSLAGGGFTGELFF.

V and J are TRBV19 and TRBJ2-3, with D perhaps matching TRBD1 or TRBD2 (5 bases each). From germline, CDR1 is LNHDA and CDR2 SQIVND (reference sequence). V was cut by 7 bases and J by 5 bases, with 16 bases left in between. The CDR3 sequence is 14 residues long. This CDR3 reads CASTHEGSRDTQYF. CDR3 DNA sequence: TGTGCCAGTACACATGAGGGGTCCCGAGATACGCAGTATTTT.

The chain combines TRBV5-1 with TRBJ2-2; weak D call: TRBD2 (5 bases). With 0 bases removed from V and 1 base from J, the gap between germline ends came to 13 bases. The CDR3 is 17 amino acids. The germline V gene encodes CDR1 SGHRS and CDR2 YFSETQ. This CDR3 reads CASSLAIGLLNTGELFF. The CDR3 DNA reads TGCGCCAGCAGCTTGGCCATAGGACTCCTGAACACCGGGGAGCTGTTTTTT.

The chain joins TRBV7-9 to TRBJ2-5; tentative D call: TRBD1 (5 bases). Looked up from germline, CDR1 is SEHNR and CDR2 is FQNEAQ (reference sequence). V lost 1 base, J lost 1 base, and 10 bases lay in between. The CDR3 contains 15 residues. The CDR3 nucleotides read TGTGCCAGCAGCTTAGGACAGAGTAGCCAAGAGACCCAGTACTTC. As protein: CASSLGQSSQETQYF.

The J gene is TRBJ2-3, the V gene TRBV28; 7 bases match TRBD2. V dropped 6 bases and J dropped 2; count of bases not matched to a gene: 11. Germline lookup yields CDR1 MDHEN and CDR2 SYDVKM. The CDR3 has 16 amino acids. In DNA, the CDR3 is TGTGCCAGCAGCCCCCGGGGTGCGGGGGACACAGATACGCAGTATTTT. Encoded protein: CASSPRGAGDTDTQYF.

This sequence joins TRBV18 and TRBJ1-2; D is possibly TRBD1 (6 bases). V lost 2 bases and J lost 4, with 20 bases in between. From germline, CDR1 is KGHSH and CDR2 LQKENI. The CDR3 is 17 amino acids. In DNA, the CDR3 is TGTGCCAGCTCACCAGTAAACAGGGTCGGGGTTAGCTATGGCTACACCTTC. This codes for CASSPVNRVGVSYGYTF.

This clone was found once. This chain joins TRBV7-6 and TRBJ1-4, with TRBD1 as a possible D gene (5 bases). Trimming removed 1 base from V and 6 bases from J, with 12 bases in between. Germline V gene sequence: CDR1 SGHVS, CDR2 FNYEAQ. The CDR3 length is 15 residues. In DNA, the CDR3 is TGTGCCAGCAGCTTAGAGGGGAAGGTTTATGAAAAACTGTTTTTT. Its translation is CASSLEGKVYEKLFF.

V usage is TRBV28 and J usage is TRBJ2-1, with a possible D match to TRBD2 (5 bases). This CDR3 has 14 amino acids. V lost 1 base and J lost 8, with 12 bases in between. CDR1 and CDR2 from the germline V gene are MDHEN and SYDVKM. CDR3 DNA: TGTGCCAGCAGTTTATTATCGGGATTCCATGAGCAGTTCTTC. It translates to CASSLLSGFHEQFF.

The V and J genes are TRBV2 and TRBJ2-1; the D call may be TRBD1 or TRBD2 (5 bases each). The germline V gene encodes CDR1 SNHLY and CDR2 FYNNEI. V dropped 3 bases and J dropped 10 bases, with 13 bases sitting between them. The CDR3 has 13 residues. The CDR3 region has the DNA TGTGCCAGCAGTGATTCAGGGTGGAGGGAGCAGTTCTTC. Translation: CASSDSGWREQFF.

This chain connects TRBV28 to TRBJ1-5; the D is unclear. Germline V gene data show CDR1 as MDHEN and CDR2 as SYDVKM. Trimming stripped 5 bases from V and 4 bases from J, with 18 bases between. This CDR3 is 16 amino acids long. CDR3 amino acids: CASSLSRLRPNQPQHF. The DNA of the CDR3 is TGTGCCAGCAGTCTCAGTCGACTTCGACCAAATCAGCCCCAGCATTTT.

V and J are TRBV7-2 and TRBJ2-1; 7 bases fit TRBD2. This CDR3 comprises 15 residues. The germline gives CDR1 SGHTA, CDR2 FQGNSA. Trimming took 2 bases from V and 5 from J; bases not matched to a gene: 6. The CDR3 loop reads CASSLRTSSHNEQFF. As DNA, the CDR3 is TGTGCCAGCAGCTTAAGGACTAGTTCCCACAATGAGCAGTTCTTC. The full variable domain, its missing parts supplied by reference TRBV7-2 and TRBJ2-1, is GAGVSQSPSNKVTEKGKDVELRCDPISGHTALYWYRQSLGQGLEFLIYFQGNSAPDKSGLPSDRFSAERTGGSVSTLTIQRTQQEDSAVYLCASSLRTSSHNEQFFGPGTRLTVL.

The rearrangement joins TRBV11-2 to TRBJ1-1, with D possibly TRBD1 on 5 matching bases. This CDR3 has 11 residues. Trimming cost V 3 bases and J 11 bases, with 10 bases left between them. CDR1 is SGHAT, CDR2 FQNNGV, per germline. CDR3 bases: TGTGCCAGCAGCTTGGGAGGGGAGGCTTTCTTT. Its translation is CASSLGGEAFF.

This sequence joins TRBV18 and TRBJ1-1; D ambiguous. V lost 3 bases to trimming and J lost 1 base, with 6 bases between them. CDR1 and CDR2 from the germline V gene are KGHSH and LQKENI. CDR3 length equals 13 residues. The CDR3 DNA follows: TGTGCCAGCTCACCTACAGCGAACACTGAAGCTTTCTTT. Protein sequence: CASSPTANTEAFF.

This clone was recorded only once. The chain employs TRBV7-9 and TRBJ2-5, with D maybe TRBD2 (7 bases). The CDR3 is made up of 15 amino acids. The V gene's germline CDR1 is SEHNR and CDR2 FQNEAQ (reference sequence). The V gene lost 4 bases and the J gene lost 3 bases, with 15 bases spanning the gap. In DNA, the CDR3 is TGTGCCAGCAGCTCCCCGGGGGGCGGGGAAGAGACCCAGTACTTC. It codes for CASSSPGGGEETQYF.

J is TRBJ1-4 and V is TRBV12-5; 9 positions match TRBD1. This CDR3 comprises 15 residues. CDR1 and CDR2 (germline): LGHNT, FRNRAP. The V and J ends lost 2 bases and 8 bases, in that order; junction bases with no gene match: 6. The CDR3: CASGLRGQGGEKLFF. In DNA, the CDR3 is TGTGCTAGTGGTTTGAGGGGACAGGGAGGGGAAAAACTGTTTTTT.

The chain couples TRBV4-3 to TRBJ2-5; D not resolved. CDR1 LGHNA and CDR2 YSLEER come from the germline V gene. Trimming cost V 0 bases and J 7 bases, with 6 bases left between them. CDR3 size: 12 residues. The CDR3 DNA follows: TGCGCCAGCAGCCAAGAATTCCGGACCCAGTACTTC. Its protein is CASSQEFRTQYF.

The rearrangement links TRBV13 to TRBJ1-2, with unresolved D. Looked up from germline, CDR1 is PRHDT and CDR2 is FYEKMQ (reference sequence). V shed 5 bases and J shed 4 bases, with 14 bases lying between them. The length of the CDR3 is 14 residues. The CDR3 spells CASSQTAGVYGYTF. The DNA for the CDR3 is TGTGCCAGCAGCCAAACGGCAGGAGTCTATGGCTACACCTTC.

The V call is TRBV5-6, the J call TRBJ2-2, with a possible D match to TRBD2 (6 bases). The V gene lost 3 bases and the J gene lost 0 bases, with 12 bases spanning the gap. CDR3 length equals 16 residues. Looked up from germline, CDR1 is SGHDT and CDR2 is YYEEEE. The CDR3 sequence is CASSYLGGPNTGELFF. Written as DNA, the CDR3 is TGTGCCAGCAGCTACCTCGGGGGACCGAACACCGGGGAGCTGTTTTTT. Filled out from reference TRBV5-6 and TRBJ2-2, the complete variable domain reads DAGVTQSPTHLIKTRGQQVTLRCSPKSGHDTVSWYQQALGQGPQFIFQYYEEEERQRGNFPDRFSGHQFPNYSSELNVNALLLGDSALYLCASSYLGGPNTGELFFGEGSRLTVL.

This chain connects TRBV4-2 to TRBJ1-3, with no clear D. Germline V lookup: CDR1 LGHNA, CDR2 YNFKEQ. V shed 3 bases and J shed 2 bases, with 14 bases lying between them. The CDR3 is 16 residues long. The CDR3 loop is CASSQAQNRAGNTIYF. The CDR3 nucleotides read TGTGCCAGCAGCCAGGCCCAGAATAGGGCTGGAAACACCATATATTTT.

For the CDR3, the DNA is TGTGCCAGCAGCACCCGACAGGGGACTATCTCTGGAAACACCATATATTTT. This codes for CASSTRQGTISGNTIYF. The chain employs TRBV4-2 and TRBJ1-3; TRBD1 aligns across 8 bases. V shed 5 bases and J 0 bases; nucleotides not matched to a gene: 9. Germline CDR1 LGHNA, CDR2 YNFKEQ. The CDR3 contains 17 residues.

V gene TRBV5-1 combines with J gene TRBJ1-2, with D possibly being TRBD1 (6 bases). V lost 0 bases, J lost 8 bases, and 20 bases lay in between. Germline V gene lookup returns CDR1 SGHRS and CDR2 YFSETQ. The CDR3 extends over 16 amino acids. The CDR3 here is CASSLAAGARQDGYTF. CDR3 DNA: TGCGCCAGCAGCTTGGCCGCAGGGGCGCGTCAAGACGGCTACACCTTC.

This clone was detected once. J is TRBJ1-1 and V is TRBV10-3; 7 nucleotides align to TRBD1. With V trimmed by 10 bases and J by 1 base, 9 bases remained unmatched. CDR3 length: 14 residues. CDR1 and CDR2 from the germline V gene are ENHRY and SYGVKD. CDR3 region: CATADRAGNTEAFF. DNA of the CDR3: TGTGCCACCGCAGACAGGGCTGGGAACACTGAAGCTTTCTTT.

The chain links TRBV19 to TRBJ2-3; tentatively, D is TRBD2 (6 bases). Trimming stripped 1 base from V and 1 base from J, with 6 bases between. The CDR3 runs to 14 residues. The germline gives CDR1 LNHDA, CDR2 SQIVND (reference sequence). CDR3 in DNA: TGTGCCAGTAGTATAGCGGGGGGCACAGATACGCAGTATTTT. This translates into CASSIAGGTDTQYF. The complete variable domain, with remaining parts taken from reference TRBV19 and TRBJ2-3, reads DGGITQSPKYLFRKEGQNVTLSCEQNLNHDAMYWYRQDPGQGLRLIYYSQIVNDFQKGDIAEGYSVSREKKESFPLTVTSAQKNPTAFYLCASSIAGGTDTQYFGPGTRLTVL.

This chain joins TRBV5-1 and TRBJ2-7; D unclear. From germline, CDR1 is SGHRS and CDR2 YFSETQ. This CDR3 has 14 residues. Trimming pared 4 bases from V and 0 bases from J, leaving 11 bases between. The CDR3 protein is CASSDGPTSYEQYF. The CDR3 coding sequence is TGCGCCAGCAGCGATGGACCGACCTCCTACGAGCAGTACTTC.

The rearrangement links TRBV6-5 to TRBJ2-7, with 9 bases that match TRBD2. This CDR3 has 15 amino acids. With 5 bases clipped from V and 0 bases from J, the junction kept 5 bases outside the gene matches. Germline V lookup: CDR1 MNHEY, CDR2 SVGAGI. CDR3 sequence reads: CASSNSGGPSYEQYF. DNA of the CDR3: TGTGCCAGCAGTAACAGCGGGGGGCCCTCCTACGAGCAGTACTTC.

The chain has TRBV7-9 and TRBJ2-5, with D perhaps TRBD1 (6 bases). This CDR3 spans 14 amino acids. Trimming shortened V by 6 bases and J by 0 bases, and 11 bases separated the two germline ends. Germline CDR1 is SEHNR and CDR2 is FQNEAQ (reference sequence). CDR3 residues: CASRPGQYQETQYF. DNA for the CDR3: TGTGCCAGCAGGCCCGGACAGTACCAAGAGACCCAGTACTTC.

The chain couples TRBV7-2 to TRBJ2-6; D is unresolved. The CDR3 length is 16 residues. Between the trimmed V and J ends, which lost 2 bases and 0 bases, there was a span of 8 bases. Germline CDR1 is SGHTA and CDR2 is FQGNSA. The CDR3 sequence is CASSLRVISGANVLTF. DNA for the CDR3: TGTGCCAGCAGCTTACGGGTAATCTCTGGGGCCAACGTCCTGACTTTC.

The chain uses TRBV29-1 and TRBJ1-1; D is perhaps TRBD1 (5 bases). The CDR3 totals 12 residues. The germline V and J ends were trimmed by 5 bases and 7 bases, with 14 bases remaining between them. The germline CDR1 and CDR2 sequences are SQVTM and ANQGSEA. The CDR3 DNA sequence: TGCAGCGTTTTTTCCGATGGGGGTGAAGCTTTCTTT. Amino acid sequence: CSVFSDGGEAFF.